These 27 T cell receptor beta chains were sequenced from one sample in a study of technical replicates of blood from a few donors. The assay was immunoSEQ multiplex PCR, and TCRdb's table has in-frame clones only and misses some. The sample consists of tens of thousands of clones, about 97% of them appearing once. The material sequenced was T cells isolated from PBMCs. The source is a human donor in good health.

The chain links TRBV4-3 to TRBJ2-3; 13 bases are shared with TRBD2. This CDR3 has 16 residues. V shed 2 bases and J 4 bases; nucleotides not matched to a gene: 3. Germline V gene sequence: CDR1 LGHNA, CDR2 YSLEER. The CDR3 spells CASSQRTSGSSDTQYF. In DNA, the CDR3 is TGCGCCAGCAGCCAACGGACTAGCGGGAGTTCAGATACGCAGTATTTT.

Here the CDR3 DNA reads TGTGCCAGCAGTGAGAACAGGGGTTACGGCTACACCTTC. As protein: CASSENRGYGYTF. The rearrangement links TRBV25-1 to TRBJ1-2; 7 nucleotides match TRBD1. The V and J ends lost 3 bases and 8 bases, in that order; junction bases with no gene match: 6. CDR3 size: 13 residues. In germline, CDR1 is MGHDK, CDR2 SYGVNS.

This chain joins TRBV4-2 and TRBJ2-3; tentatively, D is TRBD2 (6 bases). With 0 bases removed from V and 3 bases from J, the gap between germline ends came to 16 bases. The germline gives CDR1 LGHNA, CDR2 YNFKEQ. This CDR3 has 17 amino acids. CDR3 protein: CASSQDALGRGTDTQYF. The CDR3 nucleotides are TGTGCCAGCAGCCAAGACGCCCTGGGGCGGGGTACAGATACGCAGTATTTT.

This clone showed up just once. The chain joins TRBV12-5 to TRBJ1-1; D call uncertain. Germline V lookup: CDR1 LGHNT, CDR2 FRNRAP. CDR3 length: 16 amino acids. Deletions cut 0 bases from V and 0 bases from J, with 11 bases between. The CDR3 sequence: CASGLVSGRMNTEAFF. Here the CDR3 DNA reads TGTGCTAGTGGTTTGGTATCCGGCAGGATGAACACTGAAGCTTTCTTT. The full variable domain, with the rest looked up from reference TRBV12-5 and TRBJ1-1, is DARVTQTPRHKVTEMGQEVTMRCQPILGHNTVFWYRQTMMQGLELLAYFRNRAPLDDSGMPKDRFSAEMPDATLATLKIQPSEPRDSAVYFCASGLVSGRMNTEAFFGQGTRLTVV.

This clone was picked up a small number of times. The chain has TRBV6-5 and TRBJ1-1, with TRBD1 identical over 7 bases. The CDR3 is made up of 12 amino acids. V trimming: 6 bases; J trimming: 6 bases; junction bases outside the gene matches: 4. Germline assignment: CDR1 MNHEY and CDR2 SVGAGI. For the CDR3, the DNA is TGTGCCAGCAGAATCGGACAGGCTGAAGCTTTCTTT. The encoded protein is CASRIGQAEAFF.

The table lists this clone with a count of one. The chain combines TRBV6-1 with TRBJ1-5; unclear D gene. The CDR3 contains 13 residues. The V end was cut by 7 bases, the J end by 0 bases, with 7 bases between. Looked up from germline, CDR1 is MNHNS and CDR2 is SASEGT. CDR3 nucleotides: TGTGCCAGCACCCAGTATAGCAATCAGCCCCAGCATTTT. Its translation: CASTQYSNQPQHF.

The chain has TRBV7-9 and TRBJ2-7, with 7 bases lining up with TRBD1. After removal of 1 base from V and 2 bases from J, the junction contained 2 bases not matched to a gene. This CDR3 is built from 14 residues. The germline CDR1 and CDR2 sequences are SEHNR and FQNEAQ (reference sequence). CDR3 sequence reads: CASSLGTGPYEQYF. CDR3 bases: TGTGCCAGCAGCTTAGGGACAGGCCCCTACGAGCAGTACTTC.

CDR3 coding DNA: TGTGCCAGCAGGGGACAGGGGTACTATGGCTACACCTTC. It specifies CASRGQGYYGYTF. This chain joins TRBV6-1 and TRBJ1-2; 10 nucleotides match TRBD1. Germline-derived CDR1 and CDR2 are MNHNS and SASEGT. This CDR3 has 13 residues. The V gene end was trimmed by 6 bases and the J gene end by 3 bases; junction bases not matched to a gene: 1.

V and J are TRBV19 and TRBJ2-7, with D maybe TRBD2 (5 bases). Looked up from germline, CDR1 is LNHDA and CDR2 is SQIVND (reference sequence). This CDR3 has 12 amino acids. Between the trimmed V and J ends, which lost 6 bases and 6 bases, there was a span of 12 bases. The CDR3 loop is CASSFRSGEQYF. In nucleotides, the CDR3 is TGTGCCAGTAGCTTTCGAAGCGGCGAGCAGTACTTC.

The chain links TRBV29-1 to TRBJ2-2, with a weak D call TRBD1 (5 bases). The germline gives CDR1 SQVTM, CDR2 ANQGSEA. Deletions cut 3 bases from V and 5 bases from J, with 7 bases between. The CDR3 covers 12 residues. This chain's CDR3 is CSVEKGTGELFF. The DNA of the CDR3 is TGCAGCGTTGAGAAGGGGACCGGGGAGCTGTTTTTT.

The CDR3 nucleotides read TGTGCCAGCAGTTACCGGAGGGCCAGAGATACGCAGTATTTT. Translated, it gives CASSYRRARDTQYF. V is TRBV6-5 and J is TRBJ2-3; D possibly corresponds to TRBD2 (6 bases). V was cut by 2 bases and J by 5 bases, with 11 bases left in between. CDR1 MNHEY and CDR2 SVGAGI come from the germline V gene. There are 14 residues in the CDR3.

The rearrangement uses TRBV25-1 and TRBJ1-1, with TRBD1 as a possible D gene (5 bases). Germline loops: CDR1 MGHDK, CDR2 SYGVNS. CDR3 length equals 14 residues. Between the trimmed V and J ends, which lost 6 bases and 1 base, there was a span of 12 bases. The CDR3 nucleotides read TGTGCCAGCAGCCCCAGGGAGGGGAACACTGAAGCTTTCTTT. Its protein is CASSPREGNTEAFF.

The rearrangement uses TRBV5-1 and TRBJ1-4; no definite D call. Germline CDR1 and CDR2: SGHRS and YFSETQ. V lost 0 bases and J lost 3, with 12 bases in between. CDR3 length equals 16 residues. The CDR3 sequence: CASSLVPREANEKLFF. CDR3 nucleotides: TGCGCCAGCAGCTTGGTACCAAGGGAGGCTAATGAAAAACTGTTTTTT.

The V call is TRBV5-1, the J call TRBJ2-7; D call uncertain. The ends were cut back, 3 bases at V and 6 bases at J, with 16 bases in the middle. The CDR3 consists of 14 residues. Per germline, CDR1 SGHRS and CDR2 YFSETQ. As DNA, the CDR3 is TGCGCCAGCAGCTCGACCCAGGATCTGGGCGAGCAGTACTTC. This translates into CASSSTQDLGEQYF. The complete variable domain, with remaining parts taken from reference TRBV5-1 and TRBJ2-7, reads KAGVTQTPRYLIKTRGQQVTLSCSPISGHRSVSWYQQTPGQGLQFLFEYFSETQRNKGNFPGRFSGRQFSNSRSEMNVSTLELGDSALYLCASSSTQDLGEQYFGPGTRLTVT.

V is TRBV19 and J is TRBJ2-1; 7 bases match TRBD1. Looked up from germline, CDR1 is LNHDA and CDR2 is SQIVND (reference sequence). The V segment lost 2 bases and the J segment 2 bases; nucleotides outside the gene matches: 3. The length of the CDR3 is 15 residues. Written as DNA, the CDR3 is TGTGCCAGTAGTATATGGGACAGCACCTACAATGAGCAGTTCTTC. Protein product: CASSIWDSTYNEQFF.

The chain combines TRBV7-8 with TRBJ1-5; D is undetermined. From germline, CDR1 is SGHVS and CDR2 FQNEAQ. Trimming removed 4 bases from V and 0 bases from J, with 4 bases in between. The CDR3 covers 13 residues. The CDR3 sequence: CASSSHSNQPQHF. CDR3 bases: TGTGCCAGCAGCTCACATAGCAATCAGCCCCAGCATTTT.

The genes are TRBV5-1 and TRBJ2-2; D call uncertain. V was pared by 0 bases and J by 4 bases, with 7 bases between. This CDR3 has 14 residues. Germline CDR1 SGHRS, CDR2 YFSETQ. The DNA for the CDR3 is TGCGCCAGCAGCTTGGGACTGTTCACCGGGGAGCTGTTTTTT. This encodes CASSLGLFTGELFF.

As concerns this clone: Other nucleotide sequences from this sample produce the same CDR3. This chain joins TRBV9 and TRBJ1-1, with 7 bases aligning to TRBD1. The V segment lost 0 bases and the J segment 1 base; nucleotides outside the gene matches: 0. CDR3 length: 14 amino acids. Germline CDR1 is SGDLS and CDR2 is YYNGEE. The CDR3 coding sequence is TGTGCCAGCAGCGTAGGACAGGGGAACACTGAAGCTTTCTTT. Translated, it gives CASSVGQGNTEAFF.

The rearrangement uses TRBV10-3 and TRBJ1-2; 10 nucleotides agree with TRBD1. The CDR3 is 18 amino acids. J was trimmed by 2 bases and V by 2 bases; bases with no gene match: 11. Germline V gene sequence: CDR1 ENHRY, CDR2 SYGVKD. CDR3: CAISEIRDRGLENYGYTF. The CDR3 bases are TGTGCCATCAGTGAGATACGGGACAGGGGACTAGAAAACTATGGCTACACCTTC.

The chain links TRBV29-1 to TRBJ2-7; 11 bases agree with TRBD1. Germline loops: CDR1 SQVTM, CDR2 ANQGSEA. J lost 3 bases, V lost 8 bases, and 6 bases had no gene match. The CDR3 is 13 amino acids. CDR3 region: CSISGTGGYEQYF. CDR3 DNA sequence: TGCAGCATATCCGGGACAGGGGGCTACGAGCAGTACTTC.

The chain couples TRBV30 to TRBJ2-1; no definite D call. Germline lookup yields CDR1 GTSNPN and CDR2 SVGIG (reference sequence). V dropped 2 bases and J dropped 5 bases, with 10 bases sitting between them. The CDR3 is made up of 13 amino acids. This CDR3 is CAWSIDFNNEQFF. The CDR3 DNA reads as TGTGCCTGGAGTATCGACTTCAACAATGAGCAGTTCTTC.

This sequence joins TRBV29-1 and TRBJ2-5, with D possibly TRBD2 on 6 matching bases. Germline V gene lookup returns CDR1 SQVTM and CDR2 ANQGSEA. CDR3 length: 13 residues. V was pared by 6 bases and J by 2 bases, with 13 bases between. CDR3 amino acids: CSVNSGTQETQYF. CDR3 nucleotide sequence: TGCAGCGTCAATTCCGGGACTCAAGAGACCCAGTACTTC.

The genes are TRBV7-2 and TRBJ1-2; 7 nucleotides match TRBD1. The CDR3 extends over 15 amino acids. V lost 5 bases to trimming and J lost 8 bases; unmatched junction nucleotides: 14. Germline V gene lookup returns CDR1 SGHTA and CDR2 FQGNSA. CDR3 DNA sequence: TGTGCCAGCAGCGCCTCAATCGACAGGGATGGCGGCTACACCTTC. Translating gives CASSASIDRDGGYTF.

The rearrangement joins TRBV29-1 to TRBJ2-7; TRBD1 matches 9 bases. With V trimmed by 5 bases and J by 4 bases, 6 bases remained unmatched. This CDR3 spans 13 amino acids. Germline V gene data show CDR1 as SQVTM and CDR2 as ANQGSEA. CDR3 DNA: TGCAGCGTTTTTACCGGGACAGGGTACGAGCAGTACTTC. Residues: CSVFTGTGYEQYF.

The chain is built from TRBV2 and TRBJ2-5, with TRBD1 matching over 9 bases. V shed 6 bases and J 5 bases; nucleotides not matched to a gene: 7. Germline V lookup: CDR1 SNHLY, CDR2 FYNNEI. The CDR3 is 14 residues long. CDR3 bases: TGTGCCAGCAGCCAACAGGGGGCGGGGGAGACCCAGTACTTC. It yields the protein CASSQQGAGETQYF.

J is TRBJ2-2 and V is TRBV7-3, with D maybe TRBD2 (6 bases). The length of the CDR3 is 17 residues. CDR1 and CDR2 (germline): SGHTA, FQGTGA. V shed 5 bases and J shed 2 bases, with 18 bases lying between them. Here the CDR3 reads CASSVSSGTANTGELFF. The CDR3 DNA sequence: TGTGCCAGCAGCGTATCATCCGGGACTGCAAACACCGGGGAGCTGTTTTTT. Looking up the rest from reference TRBV7-3 and TRBJ2-2 gives the full variable domain: GAGVSQTPSNKVTEKGKYVELRCDPISGHTALYWYRQSLGQGPEFLIYFQGTGAADDSGLPNDRFFAVRPEGSVSTLKIQRTERGDSAVYLCASSVSSGTANTGELFFGEGSRLTVL.

This rearrangement joins TRBV10-3 to TRBJ1-5, with TRBD1 identical over 11 bases. Losses at the gene ends were 2 bases for V and 4 bases for J; bases not matched to a gene: 4. Looked up from germline, CDR1 is ENHRY and CDR2 is SYGVKD. This CDR3 comprises 16 residues. Here the CDR3 reads CAISEGDRGGNQPQHF. The DNA for the CDR3 is TGTGCCATCAGTGAGGGGGACAGGGGGGGAAATCAGCCCCAGCATTTT.